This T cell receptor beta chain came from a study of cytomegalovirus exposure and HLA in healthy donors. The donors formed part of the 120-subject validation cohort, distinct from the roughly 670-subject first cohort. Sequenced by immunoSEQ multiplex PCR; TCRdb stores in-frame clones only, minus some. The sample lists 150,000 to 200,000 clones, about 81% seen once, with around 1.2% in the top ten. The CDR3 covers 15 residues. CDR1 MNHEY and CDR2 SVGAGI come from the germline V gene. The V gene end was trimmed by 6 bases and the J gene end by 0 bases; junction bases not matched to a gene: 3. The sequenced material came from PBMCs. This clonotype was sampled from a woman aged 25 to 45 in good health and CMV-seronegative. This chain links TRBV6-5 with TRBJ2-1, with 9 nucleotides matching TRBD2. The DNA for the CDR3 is TGTGCCAGCAGATTTAGCGGGAGCTCCTACAATGAGCAGTTCTTC. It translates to CASRFSGSSYNEQFF.